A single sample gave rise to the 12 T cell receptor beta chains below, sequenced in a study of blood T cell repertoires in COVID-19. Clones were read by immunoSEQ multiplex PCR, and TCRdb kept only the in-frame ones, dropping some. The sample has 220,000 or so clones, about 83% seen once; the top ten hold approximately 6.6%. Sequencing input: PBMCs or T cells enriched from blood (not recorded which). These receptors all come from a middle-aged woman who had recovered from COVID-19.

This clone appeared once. The CDR3 DNA sequence: TGTGCCAGTGGAGGCTTAGACGTTTACGAGCAGTACGTC. It codes for CASGGLDVYEQYV. V is TRBV6-5 and J is TRBJ2-7; D is perhaps TRBD2 (5 bases). Germline values: CDR1 MNHEY, CDR2 SVGAGI. CDR3 length: 13 amino acids. V lost 9 bases and J lost 4, with 16 bases in between.

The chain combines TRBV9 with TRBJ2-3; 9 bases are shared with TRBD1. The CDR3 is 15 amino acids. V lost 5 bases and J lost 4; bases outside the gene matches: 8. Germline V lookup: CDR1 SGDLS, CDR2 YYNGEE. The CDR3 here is CASSAPDRGPDTQYF. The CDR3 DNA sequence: TGTGCCAGCAGTGCCCCGGACAGGGGCCCAGATACGCAGTATTTT.

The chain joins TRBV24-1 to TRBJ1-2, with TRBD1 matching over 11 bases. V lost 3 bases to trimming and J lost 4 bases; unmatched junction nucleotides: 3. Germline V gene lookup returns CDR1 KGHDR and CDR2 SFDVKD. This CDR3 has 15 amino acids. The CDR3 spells CATSDTGTGGYGYTF. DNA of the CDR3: TGTGCCACCAGTGATACCGGGACAGGGGGCTATGGCTACACCTTC.

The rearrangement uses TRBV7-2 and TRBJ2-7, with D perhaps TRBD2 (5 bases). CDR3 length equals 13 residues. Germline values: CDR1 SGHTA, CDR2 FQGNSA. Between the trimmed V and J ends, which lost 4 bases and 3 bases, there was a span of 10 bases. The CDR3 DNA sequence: TGTGCCAGCAGCTCTAGCCTCCACTACGAGCAGTACTTC. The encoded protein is CASSSSLHYEQYF. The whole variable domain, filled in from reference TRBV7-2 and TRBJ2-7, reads GAGVSQSPSNKVTEKGKDVELRCDPISGHTALYWYRQSLGQGLEFLIYFQGNSAPDKSGLPSDRFSAERTGGSVSTLTIQRTQQEDSAVYLCASSSSLHYEQYFGPGTRLTVT.

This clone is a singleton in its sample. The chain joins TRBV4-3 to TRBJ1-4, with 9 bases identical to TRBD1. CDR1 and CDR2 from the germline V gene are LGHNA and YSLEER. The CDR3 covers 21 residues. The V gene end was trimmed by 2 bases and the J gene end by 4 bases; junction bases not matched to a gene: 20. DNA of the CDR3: TGCGCCAGCAGCCAACACCCACAGGGGACAGGGAAGACCCTAGATAATGAAAAACTGTTTTTT. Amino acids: CASSQHPQGTGKTLDNEKLFF.

This CDR3 reads CASCPGQGNYGYTF. The DNA for the CDR3 is TGCGCTTCCTGTCCAGGACAGGGGAACTATGGCTACACCTTC. The V call is TRBV5-1, the J call TRBJ1-2, with 9 bases lining up with TRBD1. This CDR3 contains 14 residues. Looked up from germline, CDR1 is SGHRS and CDR2 is YFSETQ.

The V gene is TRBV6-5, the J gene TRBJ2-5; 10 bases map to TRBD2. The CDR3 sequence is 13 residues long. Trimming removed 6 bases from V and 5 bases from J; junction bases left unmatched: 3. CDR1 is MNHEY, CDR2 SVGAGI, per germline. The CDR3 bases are TGTGCCAGCAGGGAGGGACTAGCGGAGACCCAGTACTTC. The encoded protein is CASREGLAETQYF.

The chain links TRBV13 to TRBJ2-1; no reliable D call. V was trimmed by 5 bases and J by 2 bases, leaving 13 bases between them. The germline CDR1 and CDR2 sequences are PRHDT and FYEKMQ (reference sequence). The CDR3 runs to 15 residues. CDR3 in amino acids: CASSPWFLTYNEQFF. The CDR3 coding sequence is TGTGCCAGCAGCCCCTGGTTCCTAACCTACAATGAGCAGTTCTTC.

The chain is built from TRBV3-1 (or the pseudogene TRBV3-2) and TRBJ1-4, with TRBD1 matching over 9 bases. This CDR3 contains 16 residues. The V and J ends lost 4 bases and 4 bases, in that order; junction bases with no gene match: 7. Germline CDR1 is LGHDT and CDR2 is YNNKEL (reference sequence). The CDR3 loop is CASSRGQGEDNEKLFF. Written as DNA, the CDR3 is TGTGCCAGCAGCCGGGGACAGGGCGAGGATAATGAAAAACTGTTTTTT.

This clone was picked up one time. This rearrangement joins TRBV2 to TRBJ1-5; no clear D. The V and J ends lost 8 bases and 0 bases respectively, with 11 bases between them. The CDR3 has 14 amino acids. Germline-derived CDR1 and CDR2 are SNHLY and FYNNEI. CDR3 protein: CASYSGGSNQPQHF. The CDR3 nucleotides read TGTGCCAGCTATTCCGGTGGTAGCAATCAGCCCCAGCATTTT. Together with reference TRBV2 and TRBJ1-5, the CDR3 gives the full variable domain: EPEVTQTPSHQVTQMGQEVILRCVPISNHLYFYWYRQILGQKVEFLVSFYNNEISEKSEIFDDQFSVERPDGSNFTLKIRSTKLEDSAMYFCASYSGGSNQPQHFGDGTRLSIL.

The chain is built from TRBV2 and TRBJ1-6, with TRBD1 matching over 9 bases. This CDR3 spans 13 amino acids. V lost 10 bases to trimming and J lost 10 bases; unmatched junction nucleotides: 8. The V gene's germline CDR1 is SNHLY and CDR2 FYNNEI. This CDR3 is CATTDRGRSPLHF. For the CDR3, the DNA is TGTGCCACCACGGACAGGGGACGATCACCCCTCCACTTT.

For the CDR3, the DNA is TGTGCCAGCAGTTTAAGGGGAGGGAACACTGAAGCTTTCTTT. Residues: CASSLRGGNTEAFF. The chain employs TRBV27 and TRBJ1-1; a possible D gene is TRBD1 (5 bases). The V gene lost 2 bases and the J gene lost 1 base, with 8 bases spanning the gap. In germline, CDR1 is MNHEY, CDR2 SMNVEV (reference sequence). CDR3 length equals 14 residues.